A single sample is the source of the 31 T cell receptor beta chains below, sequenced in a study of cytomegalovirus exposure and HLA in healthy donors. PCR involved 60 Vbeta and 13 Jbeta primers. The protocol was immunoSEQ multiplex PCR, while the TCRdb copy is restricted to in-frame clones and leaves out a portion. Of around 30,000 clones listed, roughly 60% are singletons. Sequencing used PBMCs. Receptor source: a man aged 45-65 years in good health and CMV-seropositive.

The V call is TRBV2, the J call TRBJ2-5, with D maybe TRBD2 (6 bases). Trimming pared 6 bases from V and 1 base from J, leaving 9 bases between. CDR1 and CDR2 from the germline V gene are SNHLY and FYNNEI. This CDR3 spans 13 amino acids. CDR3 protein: CASSRGIQETQYF. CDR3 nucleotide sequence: TGTGCCAGCAGCCGGGGGATCCAAGAGACCCAGTACTTC.

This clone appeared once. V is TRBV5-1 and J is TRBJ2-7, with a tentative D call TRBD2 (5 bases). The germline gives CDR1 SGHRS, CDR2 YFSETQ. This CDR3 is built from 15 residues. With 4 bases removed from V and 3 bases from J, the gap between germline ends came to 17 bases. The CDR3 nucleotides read TGCGCCAGCAGCCCCTTGAGGGTAGCTAACTACGAGCAGTACTTC. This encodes CASSPLRVANYEQYF.

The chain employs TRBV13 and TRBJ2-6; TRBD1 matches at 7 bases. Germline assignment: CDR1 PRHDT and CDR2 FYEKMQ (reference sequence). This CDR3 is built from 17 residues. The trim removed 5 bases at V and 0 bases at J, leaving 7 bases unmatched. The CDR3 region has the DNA TGTGCCAGCAGCATCAACAGGGGAGCCTCTGGGGCCAACGTCCTGACTTTC. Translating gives CASSINRGASGANVLTF. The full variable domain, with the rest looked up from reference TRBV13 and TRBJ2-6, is AAGVIQSPRHLIKEKRETATLKCYPIPRHDTVYWYQQGPGQDPQFLISFYEKMQSDKGSIPDRFSAQQFSDYHSELNMSSLELGDSALYFCASSINRGASGANVLTFGAGSRLTVL.

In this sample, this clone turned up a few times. The CDR3, as DNA: TGTGCCAGCAGCGACACGCGACGCACTGAAGCTTTCTTT. It translates to CASSDTRRTEAFF. The chain combines TRBV7-9 with TRBJ1-1; D ambiguous. The CDR3 is made up of 13 amino acids. The germline CDR1 and CDR2 sequences are SEHNR and FQNEAQ (reference sequence). Trimming pared 5 bases from V and 4 bases from J, leaving 11 bases between.

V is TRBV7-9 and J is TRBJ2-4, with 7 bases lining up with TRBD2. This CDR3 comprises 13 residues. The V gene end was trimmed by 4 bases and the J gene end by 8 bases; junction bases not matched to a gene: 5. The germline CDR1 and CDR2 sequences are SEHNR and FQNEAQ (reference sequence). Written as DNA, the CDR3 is TGTGCCAGCAGCTCCAGCGGGGAAGACATTCAGTACTTC. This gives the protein CASSSSGEDIQYF.

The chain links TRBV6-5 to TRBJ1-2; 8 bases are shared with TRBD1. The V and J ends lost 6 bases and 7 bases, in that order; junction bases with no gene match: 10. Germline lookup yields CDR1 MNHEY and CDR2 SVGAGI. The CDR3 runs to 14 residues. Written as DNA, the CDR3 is TGTGCCAGCAGGGGGACAGGAACTGTGAGTGGCTACACCTTC. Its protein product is CASRGTGTVSGYTF.

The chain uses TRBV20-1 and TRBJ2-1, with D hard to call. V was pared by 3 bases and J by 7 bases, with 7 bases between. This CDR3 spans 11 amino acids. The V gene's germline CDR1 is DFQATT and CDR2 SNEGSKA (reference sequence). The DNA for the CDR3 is TGCAGTGCTAGTACTCTGAATGAGCAGTTCTTC. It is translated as CSASTLNEQFF.

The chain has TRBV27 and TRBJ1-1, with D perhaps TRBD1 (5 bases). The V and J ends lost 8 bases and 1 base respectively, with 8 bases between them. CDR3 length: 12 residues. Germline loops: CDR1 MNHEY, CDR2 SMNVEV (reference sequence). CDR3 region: CASSTGNTEAFF. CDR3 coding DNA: TGTGCCAGCTCTACAGGGAACACTGAAGCTTTCTTT.

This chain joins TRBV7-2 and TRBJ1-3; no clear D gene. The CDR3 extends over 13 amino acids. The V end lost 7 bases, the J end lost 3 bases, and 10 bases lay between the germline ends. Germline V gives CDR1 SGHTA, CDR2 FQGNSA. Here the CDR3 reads CASTQFVGNTIYF. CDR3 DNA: TGTGCCAGCACCCAGTTTGTTGGAAACACCATATATTTT.

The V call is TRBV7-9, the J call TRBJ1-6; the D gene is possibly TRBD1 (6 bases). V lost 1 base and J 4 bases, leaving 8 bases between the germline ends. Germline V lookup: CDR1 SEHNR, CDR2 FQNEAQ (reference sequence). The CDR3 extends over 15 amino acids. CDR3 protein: CASSLGQGYNSPLHF. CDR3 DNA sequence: TGTGCCAGCAGCTTAGGGCAGGGGTATAATTCACCCCTCCACTTT.

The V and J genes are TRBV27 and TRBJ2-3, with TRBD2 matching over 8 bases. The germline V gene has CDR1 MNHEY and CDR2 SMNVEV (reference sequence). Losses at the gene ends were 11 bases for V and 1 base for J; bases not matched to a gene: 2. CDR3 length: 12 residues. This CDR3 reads CAAGGGTDTQYF. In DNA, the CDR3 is TGTGCCGCGGGGGGCGGCACAGATACGCAGTATTTT.

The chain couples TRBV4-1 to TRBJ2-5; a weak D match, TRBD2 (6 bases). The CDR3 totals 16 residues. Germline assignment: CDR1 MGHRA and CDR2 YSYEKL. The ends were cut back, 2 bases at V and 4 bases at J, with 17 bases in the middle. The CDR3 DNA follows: TGCGCCAGCAGCCAATCACGACTAGTTTCGAGAGAGACCCAGTACTTC. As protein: CASSQSRLVSRETQYF.

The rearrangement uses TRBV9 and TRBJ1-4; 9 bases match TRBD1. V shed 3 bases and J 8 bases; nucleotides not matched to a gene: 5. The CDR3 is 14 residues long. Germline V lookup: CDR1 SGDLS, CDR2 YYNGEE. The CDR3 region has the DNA TGTGCCAGCAGCGGGGGACAGGGAAGGGAAAAACTGTTTTTT. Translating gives CASSGGQGREKLFF.

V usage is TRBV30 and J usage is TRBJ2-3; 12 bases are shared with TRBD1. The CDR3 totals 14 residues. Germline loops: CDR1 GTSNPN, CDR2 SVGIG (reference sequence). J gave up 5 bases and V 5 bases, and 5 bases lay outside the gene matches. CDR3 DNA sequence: TGTGCCTGGGGGACAGGGGGCTCAGGAGATACGCAGTATTTT. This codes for CAWGTGGSGDTQYF.

CDR3 sequence reads: CASSRGQNQPQHF. The DNA of the CDR3 is TGTGCCAGCAGCCGCGGACAGAATCAGCCCCAGCATTTT. V usage is TRBV7-3 and J usage is TRBJ1-5; tentatively, D is TRBD1 (6 bases). Trimming removed 5 bases at V and 4 bases at J, with 9 bases between. The CDR3 totals 13 residues. CDR1 and CDR2 from the germline V gene are SGHTA and FQGTGA.

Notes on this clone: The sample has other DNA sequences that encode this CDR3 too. The CDR3 protein is CSVDRGEETQYF. The CDR3 DNA is TGCAGCGTTGATCGGGGGGAGGAGACCCAGTACTTC. The J gene is TRBJ2-5, the V gene TRBV29-1, with 7 bases aligning to TRBD2. J was trimmed by 5 bases and V by 3 bases; bases with no gene match: 3. Germline V gene lookup returns CDR1 SQVTM and CDR2 ANQGSEA. This CDR3 is built from 12 residues.

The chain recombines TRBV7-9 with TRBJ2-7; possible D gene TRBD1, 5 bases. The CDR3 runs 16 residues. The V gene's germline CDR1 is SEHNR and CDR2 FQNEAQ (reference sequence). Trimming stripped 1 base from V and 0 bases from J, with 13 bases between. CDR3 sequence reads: CASSLVTGQGSYEQYF. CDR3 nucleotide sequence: TGTGCCAGCAGCTTAGTCACAGGCCAGGGCTCCTACGAGCAGTACTTC.

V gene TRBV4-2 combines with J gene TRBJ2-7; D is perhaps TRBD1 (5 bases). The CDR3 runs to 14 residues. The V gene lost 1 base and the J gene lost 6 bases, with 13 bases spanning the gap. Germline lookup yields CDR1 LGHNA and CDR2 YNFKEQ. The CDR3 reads CASSQGKGSGEQYF. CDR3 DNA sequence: TGTGCCAGCAGCCAAGGAAAGGGGTCGGGCGAGCAGTACTTC.

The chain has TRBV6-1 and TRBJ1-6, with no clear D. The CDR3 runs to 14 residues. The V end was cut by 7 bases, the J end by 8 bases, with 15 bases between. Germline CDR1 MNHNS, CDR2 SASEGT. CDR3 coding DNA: TGTGCCAGCAACCCCGGGTGGGAGGATTCACCCCTCCACTTT. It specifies CASNPGWEDSPLHF.

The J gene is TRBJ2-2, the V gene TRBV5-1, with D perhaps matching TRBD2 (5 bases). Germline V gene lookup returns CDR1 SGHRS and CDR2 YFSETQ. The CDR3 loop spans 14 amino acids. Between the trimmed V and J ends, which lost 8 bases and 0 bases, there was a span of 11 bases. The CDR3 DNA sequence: TGCGCCAGTACGGGATCATCGAACACCGGGGAGCTGTTTTTT. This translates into CASTGSSNTGELFF.

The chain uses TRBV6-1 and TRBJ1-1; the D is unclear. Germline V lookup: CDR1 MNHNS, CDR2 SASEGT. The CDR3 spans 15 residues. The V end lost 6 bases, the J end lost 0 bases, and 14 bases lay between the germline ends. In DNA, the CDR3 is TGTGCCAGCAGCCTAGAGCCCCGGCTGAACACTGAAGCTTTCTTT. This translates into CASSLEPRLNTEAFF.

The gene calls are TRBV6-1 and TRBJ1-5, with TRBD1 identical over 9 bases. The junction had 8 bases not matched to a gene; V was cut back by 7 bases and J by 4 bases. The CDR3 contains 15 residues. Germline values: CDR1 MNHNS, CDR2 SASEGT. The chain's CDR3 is CASTQMGQGNQPQHF. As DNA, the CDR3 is TGTGCCAGCACTCAAATGGGACAGGGAAATCAGCCCCAGCATTTT.

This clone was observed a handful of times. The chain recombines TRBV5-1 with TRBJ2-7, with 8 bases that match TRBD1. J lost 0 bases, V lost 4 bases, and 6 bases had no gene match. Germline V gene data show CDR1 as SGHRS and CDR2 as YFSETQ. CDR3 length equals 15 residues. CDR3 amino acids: CASSPWDRTSYEQYF. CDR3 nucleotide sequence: TGCGCCAGCAGCCCCTGGGACAGGACCTCCTACGAGCAGTACTTC.

The CDR3 spells CASSLARGGAINIQYF. CDR3 nucleotide sequence: TGTGCCAGCAGCTTAGCCCGAGGGGGGGCGATAAACATTCAGTACTTC. This chain connects TRBV7-2 to TRBJ2-4, with D possibly TRBD2 on 7 matching bases. CDR1 and CDR2 from the germline V gene are SGHTA and FQGNSA. The CDR3 has 16 residues. Trimming pared 0 bases from V and 6 bases from J, leaving 15 bases between.

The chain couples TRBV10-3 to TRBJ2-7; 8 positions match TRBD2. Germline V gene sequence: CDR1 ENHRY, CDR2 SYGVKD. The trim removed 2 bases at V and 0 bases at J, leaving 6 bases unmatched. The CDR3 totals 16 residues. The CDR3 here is CAISERTSLSSYEQYF. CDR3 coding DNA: TGTGCCATCAGTGAGAGGACTAGCCTTAGCTCCTACGAGCAGTACTTC.

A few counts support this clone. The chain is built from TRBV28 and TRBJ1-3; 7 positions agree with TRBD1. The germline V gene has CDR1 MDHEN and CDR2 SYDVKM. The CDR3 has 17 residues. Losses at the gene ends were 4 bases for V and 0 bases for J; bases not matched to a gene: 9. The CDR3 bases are TGTGCCAGCAGTTACCGTCCAGGGGGTTCCTCTGGAAACACCATATATTTT. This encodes CASSYRPGGSSGNTIYF.

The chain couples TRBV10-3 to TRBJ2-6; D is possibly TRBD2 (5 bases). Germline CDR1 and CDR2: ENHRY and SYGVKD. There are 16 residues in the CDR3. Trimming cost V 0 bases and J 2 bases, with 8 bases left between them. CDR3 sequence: CAISESAGTGANVLTF. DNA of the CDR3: TGTGCCATCAGTGAGTCTGCGGGTACTGGGGCCAACGTCCTGACTTTC.

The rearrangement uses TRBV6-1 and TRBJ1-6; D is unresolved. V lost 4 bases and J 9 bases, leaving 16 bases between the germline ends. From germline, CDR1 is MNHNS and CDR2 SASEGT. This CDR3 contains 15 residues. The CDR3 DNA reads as TGTGCCAGCAGTGTATTGTCTCCCCTTAGTTCACCCCTCCACTTT. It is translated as CASSVLSPLSSPLHF.

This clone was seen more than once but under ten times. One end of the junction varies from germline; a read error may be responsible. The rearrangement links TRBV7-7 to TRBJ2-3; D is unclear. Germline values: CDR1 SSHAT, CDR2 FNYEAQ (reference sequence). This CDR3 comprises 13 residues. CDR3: CASSTNRADTQYF. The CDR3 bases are TGTGCTAGCAGCACAAACAGAGCAGATACGCAGTATTTT. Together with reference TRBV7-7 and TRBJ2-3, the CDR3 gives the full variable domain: GAGVSQSPRYKVTKRGQDVTLRCDPISSHATLYWYQQALGQGPEFLTYFNYEAQPDKSGLPSDRFSAERPEGSISTLTIQRTEQRDSAMYRCASSTNRADTQYFGPGTRLTVL.

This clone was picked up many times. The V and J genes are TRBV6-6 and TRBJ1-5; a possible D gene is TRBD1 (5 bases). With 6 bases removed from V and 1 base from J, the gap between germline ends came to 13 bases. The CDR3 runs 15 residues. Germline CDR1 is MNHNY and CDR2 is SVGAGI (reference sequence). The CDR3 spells CASRQHQGSNQPQHF. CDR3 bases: TGTGCCAGCAGACAGCACCAGGGAAGCAATCAGCCCCAGCATTTT.

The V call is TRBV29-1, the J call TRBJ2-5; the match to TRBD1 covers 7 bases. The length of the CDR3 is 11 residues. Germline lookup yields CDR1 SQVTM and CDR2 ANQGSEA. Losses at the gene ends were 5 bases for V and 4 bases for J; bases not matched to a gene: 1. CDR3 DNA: TGCAGCGTTACAGGGGCAGAGACCCAGTACTTC. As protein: CSVTGAETQYF.